What follows describes a single T cell receptor beta chain. Which antigen it targets is not known. Base-call qualities are not available, and no considerably larger clone is one nucleotide away. This record belongs to a study of cytomegalovirus exposure and HLA in healthy donors (dated by TCRdb to the late 2010s). In terms of the full investigation: According to a later analysis, one platform produced both the 120 validation repertoires and the 670 or so repertoires of the first cohort. The study aimed to test whether cataloging public T cell receptors could reveal signatures of past pathogen exposure. Along with the roughly 710-subject first cohort, a separate validation cohort of some 130 different subjects was used. High-throughput TCR immunosequencing, statistical association of individual TCRs with disease status, and machine learning were combined to predict cytomegalovirus infection status. Findings and caveats that apply to the study as a whole: In the study, some 160 TCR beta chains were listed as associated with cytomegalovirus. A later analysis had no HLA typing for the validation cohort, so co-occurrence there was scored across all 120 repertoires. Across donors, most TCR sequences were observed very rarely, whereas some public TCRs were present in many individuals. In vitro tests confirmed that three of the cytomegalovirus-associated TCR beta chains recognize cytomegalovirus antigens. Subsequent analysis determined that TCRs grouped into clusters in the first cohort also showed a tendency toward co-occurrence across the roughly 120 validation repertoires, and roughly 94% of cluster scores exceeded 0. The classifier was reported to diagnose cytomegalovirus status with high specificity and sensitivity in both the original and validation cohorts. The authors suggested that the approach could potentially be extended to other disease states and immunological phenotypes.

V is pared back by 10 bases and J by 6 bases, with 12 bases lying between the germline termini. The CDR3 spans 12 residues, from the cysteine through the phenylalanine. Of the read, only the CDR3 DNA is kept; its 36 bases are in frame from base 1. According to the germline V gene, CDR1 reads SGHVS and CDR2 reads FNYEAQ. Library method: the immunoSEQ multiplex PCR assay. Turning to the authors' computational methods: A statistical classification framework was built to diagnose cytomegalovirus status from the catalog of TCR beta chain sequences. TCRdb holds this immuneACCESS table with in-frame rearrangements only. Some clones are missing; in checked studies, unresolved V genes explain under half, and the rest has no known cause. The V and J calls and clone size were taken over from that table, and D and trimming were inferred from the DNA. Present in this sample are just under 75,000 clones, just under 95% of which were seen just once. Roughly 3% of the sample is held by the ten biggest clonotypes.

The donors belonged to the validation cohort of around 110 subjects, which was separate from the roughly 670-subject first cohort. This receptor was obtained from a woman under 30 in good health and CMV-seropositive. Recombination linked TRBV7-6 to TRBJ2-2; TRBD1 is perhaps the D gene, given 6 matching bases. Sequencing input: PBMCs. The DNA sequence follows: TGTGCCATACAGGGTTCCGCCGGGGAGCTGTTTTTT. It codes for CAIQGSAGELFF.